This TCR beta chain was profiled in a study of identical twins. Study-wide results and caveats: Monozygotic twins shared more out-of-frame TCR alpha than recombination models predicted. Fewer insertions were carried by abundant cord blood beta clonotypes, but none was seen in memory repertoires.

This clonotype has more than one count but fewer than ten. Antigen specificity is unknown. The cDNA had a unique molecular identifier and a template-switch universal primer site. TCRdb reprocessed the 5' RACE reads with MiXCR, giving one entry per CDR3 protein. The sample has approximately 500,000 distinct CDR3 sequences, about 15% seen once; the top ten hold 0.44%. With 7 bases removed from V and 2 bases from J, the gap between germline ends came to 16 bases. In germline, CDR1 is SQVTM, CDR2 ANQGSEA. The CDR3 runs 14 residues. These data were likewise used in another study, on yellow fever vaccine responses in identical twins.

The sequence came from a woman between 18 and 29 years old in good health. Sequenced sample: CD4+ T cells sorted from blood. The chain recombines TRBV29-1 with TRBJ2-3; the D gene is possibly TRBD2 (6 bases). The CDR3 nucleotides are TGCAGCGCCTCCCGGGGGATCCTCACAGATACGCAGTATTTT. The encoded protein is CSASRGILTDTQYF.